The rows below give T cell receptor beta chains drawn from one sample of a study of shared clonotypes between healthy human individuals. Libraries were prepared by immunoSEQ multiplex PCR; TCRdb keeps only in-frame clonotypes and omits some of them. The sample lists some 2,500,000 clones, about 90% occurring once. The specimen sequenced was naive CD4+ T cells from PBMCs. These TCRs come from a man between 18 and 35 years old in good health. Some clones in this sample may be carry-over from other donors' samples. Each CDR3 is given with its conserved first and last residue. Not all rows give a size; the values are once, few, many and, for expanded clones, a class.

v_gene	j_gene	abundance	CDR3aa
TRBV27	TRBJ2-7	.	CASSPGVVAGVREEQYF
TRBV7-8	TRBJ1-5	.	CASSLELRRGLYQPQHF
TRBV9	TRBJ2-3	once	CASSLKLATSTDTQYF
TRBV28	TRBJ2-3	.	CASSTPSGNTDTQYF
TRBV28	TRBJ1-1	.	CASSGGDLMNTEAFF
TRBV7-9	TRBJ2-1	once	CASSAHARDTSSGGQFF
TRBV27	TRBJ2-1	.	CATLSSPYNEQFF
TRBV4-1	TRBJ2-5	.	CASSQGWQQETQYF
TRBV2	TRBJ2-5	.	CASSSRAEVTQYF
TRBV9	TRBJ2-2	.	CASSRTSGPGGELFF
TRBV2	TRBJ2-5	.	CASSGLVLQETQYF
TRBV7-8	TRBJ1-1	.	CASSLVTGMNTEAFF
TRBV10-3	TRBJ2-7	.	CAISPELSYEQYF
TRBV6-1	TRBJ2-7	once	CASSLHPGYEQYF
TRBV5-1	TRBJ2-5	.	CASSSRPRQETQYF
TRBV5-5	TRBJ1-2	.	CASSLEQNYGYTF
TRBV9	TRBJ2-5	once	CASSAGLATGETQYF
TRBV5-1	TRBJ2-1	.	CASSLPAGELNEQFF
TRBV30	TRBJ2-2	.	CARGSRVGNTGELFF
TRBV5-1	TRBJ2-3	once	CASSQGLAGGPGRTDTQYF
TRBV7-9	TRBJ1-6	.	CASSLARGNNSPLHF
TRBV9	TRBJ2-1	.	CASSVNSGLEQFF
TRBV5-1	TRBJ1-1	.	CASSLGDRENTEAFF
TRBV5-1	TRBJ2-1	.	CASSLEGQGYPDEQFF
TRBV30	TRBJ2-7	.	CAWSSRWTEQYF
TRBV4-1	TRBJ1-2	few	CASSLTAVGDGYTF
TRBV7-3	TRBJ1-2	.	CASSLDVSSNYGYTF
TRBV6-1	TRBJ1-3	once	CASRRTDSGNTIYF
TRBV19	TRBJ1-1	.	CASSILGTEAFF
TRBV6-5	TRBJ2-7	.	CASKGQSYEQYF
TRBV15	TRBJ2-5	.	CATSRTGGNQETQYF
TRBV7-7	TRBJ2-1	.	CASSPSLSRYNEQFF
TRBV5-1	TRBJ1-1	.	CASSLLVGGGTEAFF
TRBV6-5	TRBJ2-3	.	CASSRGVGTDTQYF
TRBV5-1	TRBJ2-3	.	CASSLLSGRSTDTQYF
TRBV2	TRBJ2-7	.	CASMKRLAGTVGSYEQYF
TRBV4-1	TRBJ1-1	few	CASSRKWGTEAFF
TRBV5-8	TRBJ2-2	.	CASSLLLANTGELFF
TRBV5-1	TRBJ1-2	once	CASSLPGDYGYTF
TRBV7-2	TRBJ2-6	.	CASSQAGSGANVLTF
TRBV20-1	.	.	CSALGYEQYF
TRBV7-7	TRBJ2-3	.	CASSRLAGGPSTDTQYF
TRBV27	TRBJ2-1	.	CAIPTLRGDTYNEQFF
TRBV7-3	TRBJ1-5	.	CASSLSQNQPQHF
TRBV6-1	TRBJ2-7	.	CASSDQGVRWDEQYF
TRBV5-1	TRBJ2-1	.	CASSSVAGGPNEQFF
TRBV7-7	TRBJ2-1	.	CASSFGAGGYNEQFF
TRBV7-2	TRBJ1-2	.	CASSLGLGRGYGYTF
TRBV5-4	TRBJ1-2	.	CASSYDRGNGYTF
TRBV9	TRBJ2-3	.	CASSVRGQGTQDTQYF